This record covers a single TCR beta chain. This entry is derived from a study of T cell responses to AZD1222 COVID-19 vaccine. Repertoires were generated with immunoSEQ multiplex PCR, while TCRdb's copy carries only in-frame clones and drops some. The table records around 94,000 clones, about 88% of them present only once. Trimming took 3 bases from V and 5 from J, leaving 7 bases between them. The germline gives CDR1 MDHEN, CDR2 SYDVKM. The CDR3 is made up of 12 amino acids. The clonotype was recovered from an adult in good health. Specimen: peripheral blood, collected on day 0 of AZD1222 vaccination. This chain links TRBV28 with TRBJ1-2; the D is unclear. In DNA form, the CDR3 reads TGTGCCAGCAGTTTCGGCAGATATGGCTACACCTTC. Translation: CASSFGRYGYTF.